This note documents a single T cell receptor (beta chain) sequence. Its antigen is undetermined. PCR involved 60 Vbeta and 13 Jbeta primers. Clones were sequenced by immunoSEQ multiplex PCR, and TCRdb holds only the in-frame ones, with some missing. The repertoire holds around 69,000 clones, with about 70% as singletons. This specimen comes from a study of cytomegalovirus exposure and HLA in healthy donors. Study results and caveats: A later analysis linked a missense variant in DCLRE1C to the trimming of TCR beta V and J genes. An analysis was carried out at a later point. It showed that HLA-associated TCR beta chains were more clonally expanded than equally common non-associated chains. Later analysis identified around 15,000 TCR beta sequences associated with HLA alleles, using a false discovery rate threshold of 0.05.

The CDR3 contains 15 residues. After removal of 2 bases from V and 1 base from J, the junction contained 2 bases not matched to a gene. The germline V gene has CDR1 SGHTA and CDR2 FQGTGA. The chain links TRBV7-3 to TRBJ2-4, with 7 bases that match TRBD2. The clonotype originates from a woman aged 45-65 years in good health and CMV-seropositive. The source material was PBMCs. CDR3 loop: CASSLAGDAKNIQYF. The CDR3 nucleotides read TGTGCCAGCAGCTTAGCGGGAGACGCCAAAAACATTCAGTACTTC.